This record covers a single TCR beta chain. The antigen remains unidentified. Method: immunoSEQ multiplex PCR; TCRdb's copy keeps in-frame clones and lacks some. The table lists over 70,000 clones, roughly nine tenths of them singletons, with approximately 5.3% in the top ten. The sample is drawn from a study of T cell responses to AZD1222 COVID-19 vaccine. Whole-study results and caveats: Vaccination with two AZD1222 doses was followed by a rise in Spike-specific TCR breadth and depth. Distributed over spike, vaccine-associated CD4 TCRs predominated at 160-218 and 743-854. A mostly white British donor set with more females was recruited, and clonal diversity was possibly underestimated.

It was second doses at about 4 or about 12 weeks that were pooled. This sequence was found in an adult who received the AZD1222 COVID-19 vaccine. The source was peripheral blood, collected 28 days after the second AZD1222 dose.

CDR3 sequence reads: CASSLISVRNNQPQHF. CDR3 nucleotide sequence: TGTGCCAGCAGTTTAATCTCGGTAAGGAACAATCAGCCCCAGCATTTT. The gene calls are TRBV27 and TRBJ1-5, with unresolved D. Trimming removed 2 bases at V and 3 bases at J, with 14 bases between. CDR3 length: 16 residues. From germline, CDR1 is MNHEY and CDR2 SMNVEV (reference sequence).